These 14 T cell receptor beta chains were all obtained from the same sample, sequenced in a study of OX40 agonist ivuxolimab in advanced cancers. Clones were sequenced by immunoSEQ multiplex PCR, and TCRdb holds only the in-frame ones, with some missing. The sample consists of about 50,000 clones, roughly 91% of them appearing once. The sample here was CD4+ or CD8+ T cells sorted from blood, taken in a trial of the OX40 agonist ivuxolimab. These receptors originate from an adult with an advanced solid tumor such as melanoma, head and neck, liver or kidney cancer.

V usage is TRBV5-8 and J usage is TRBJ2-7; D ambiguous. Germline values: CDR1 SGHTS, CDR2 YDEGEE. V lost 1 base to trimming and J lost 7 bases, with 6 bases between them. CDR3 length: 11 amino acids. CDR3 sequence reads: CASSLSREQYF. Written as DNA, the CDR3 is TGTGCCAGCAGCTTGTCCAGGGAGCAGTACTTC.

V usage is TRBV13 and J usage is TRBJ1-1, with 11 bases fitting TRBD1. Germline-derived CDR1 and CDR2 are PRHDT and FYEKMQ (reference sequence). V lost 0 bases, J lost 0 bases, and 15 bases stayed unmatched. The CDR3 sequence is 21 residues long. The CDR3 spells CASSLGRGQGGRELMNTEAFF. For the CDR3, the DNA is TGTGCCAGCAGCTTAGGAAGGGGACAGGGGGGCCGAGAACTCATGAACACTGAAGCTTTCTTT. Together with reference TRBV13 and TRBJ1-1, the CDR3 gives the full variable domain: AAGVIQSPRHLIKEKRETATLKCYPIPRHDTVYWYQQGPGQDPQFLISFYEKMQSDKGSIPDRFSAQQFSDYHSELNMSSLELGDSALYFCASSLGRGQGGRELMNTEAFFGQGTRLTVV.

The chain is built from TRBV10-3 and TRBJ1-1, with TRBD1 matching 10 bases. Trimming at V came to 5 bases and at J to 4 bases, leaving 4 bases not matched to a gene. The CDR3 totals 14 residues. From germline, CDR1 is ENHRY and CDR2 SYGVKD. This chain's CDR3 is CAISFRDRGTEAFF. The CDR3, as DNA: TGTGCCATCAGTTTCCGGGACAGGGGCACTGAAGCTTTCTTT.

The chain carries TRBV5-4 and TRBJ1-6, with D possibly being TRBD1 (5 bases). Trimming removed 0 bases from V and 2 bases from J, with 12 bases in between. There are 17 residues in the CDR3. The germline V gene has CDR1 SGHNT and CDR2 YYREEE (reference sequence). The CDR3 DNA reads as TGTGCCAGCAGCTTGGATGGGGGGTCCCCCTATAATTCACCCCTCCACTTT. This codes for CASSLDGGSPYNSPLHF. Complete variable domain (other parts from reference TRBV5-4 and TRBJ1-6): ETGVTQSPTHLIKTRGQQVTLRCSSQSGHNTVSWYQQALGQGPQFIFQYYREEENGRGNFPPRFSGLQFPNYSSELNVNALELDDSALYLCASSLDGGSPYNSPLHFGNGTRLTVT.

V is TRBV6-5 and J is TRBJ1-1, with 7 bases that match TRBD1. The V gene end was trimmed by 0 bases and the J gene end by 8 bases; junction bases not matched to a gene: 6. Germline CDR1 is MNHEY and CDR2 is SVGAGI. This CDR3 spans 14 amino acids. CDR3 nucleotide sequence: TGTGCCAGCAGTTACTCGAATAAGGGGGCGGAAGCTTTCTTT. It codes for CASSYSNKGAEAFF.

The chain links TRBV11-2 to TRBJ2-5; 8 nucleotides match TRBD1. V trimming: 5 bases; J trimming: 7 bases; junction bases outside the gene matches: 6. The CDR3 has 13 residues. Germline V gene sequence: CDR1 SGHAT, CDR2 FQNNGV. The CDR3, as DNA: TGTGCCAGCAGCCAAGGGACAGGCCGGACCCAGTACTTC. Its protein is CASSQGTGRTQYF.

The table lists this clone with a count of one. The chain joins TRBV7-9 to TRBJ1-4; the D gene is possibly TRBD1 (6 bases). The CDR3 sequence is 16 residues long. V dropped 4 bases and J dropped 7 bases, with 19 bases sitting between them. CDR1 is SEHNR and CDR2 is FQNEAQ in the germline V gene (reference sequence). CDR3 loop: CASSSLLGAGVEKLFF. In DNA form, the CDR3 reads TGTGCCAGCAGCTCCCTCCTGGGGGCAGGGGTTGAAAAACTGTTTTTT.

The V call is TRBV18, the J call TRBJ2-1; a possible D gene is TRBD1 (6 bases). The V end was cut by 3 bases, the J end by 8 bases, with 14 bases between. From germline, CDR1 is KGHSH and CDR2 LQKENI. The CDR3 has 14 amino acids. The CDR3 DNA reads as TGTGCCAGCTCACCCACCGGACAGTTGGATGAGCAGTTCTTC. It is translated as CASSPTGQLDEQFF. Combining the CDR3 with reference TRBV18 and TRBJ2-1 gives the whole variable domain NAGVMQNPRHLVRRRGQEARLRCSPMKGHSHVYWYRQLPEEGLKFMVYLQKENIIDESGMPKERFSAEFPKEGPSILRIQQVVRGDSAAYFCASSPTGQLDEQFFGPGTRLTVL.

The genes are TRBV7-9 and TRBJ2-2, with D perhaps TRBD2 (6 bases). The CDR3 extends over 16 amino acids. The germline gives CDR1 SEHNR, CDR2 FQNEAQ (reference sequence). V was shortened by 2 bases and J by 1 base, with 11 bases between the two germline ends. In nucleotides, the CDR3 is TGTGCCAGCAGCTTACCCGGAGGGCAGAACACCGGGGAGCTGTTTTTT. It translates to CASSLPGGQNTGELFF.

The J gene is TRBJ1-2, the V gene TRBV5-6; D gene uncertain. The V gene lost 0 bases and the J gene lost 8 bases, with 5 bases spanning the gap. The CDR3 is 11 amino acids. CDR1 SGHDT and CDR2 YYEEEE come from the germline V gene. In DNA form, the CDR3 reads TGTGCCAGCAGCTTGGGTACCGGCTACACCTTC. This codes for CASSLGTGYTF.

The V gene is TRBV5-5, the J gene TRBJ1-1, with D maybe TRBD1 (5 bases). Germline lookup yields CDR1 SGHKS and CDR2 YYEKEE (reference sequence). V gave up 0 bases and J gave up 5 bases, with 14 bases separating them. The CDR3 is 15 residues long. This chain's CDR3 is CASSLGPGFFTEAFF. CDR3 coding DNA: TGTGCCAGCAGCTTGGGTCCAGGGTTTTTTACTGAAGCTTTCTTT.

The chain has TRBV7-6 and TRBJ2-7, with D maybe TRBD1 (7 bases). The CDR3 loop spans 18 amino acids. CDR1 is SGHVS and CDR2 is FNYEAQ in the germline V gene. V lost 1 base, J lost 2 bases, and 21 bases lay in between. The DNA for the CDR3 is TGTGCCAGCAGCTTAGAGACCGGGCAGGGGGGCCCCACCTACGAGCAGTACTTC. Its translation is CASSLETGQGGPTYEQYF.

The chain combines TRBV6-6 with TRBJ2-1, with D perhaps being TRBD1 or TRBD2 (5 bases each). V lost 7 bases to trimming and J lost 6 bases, with 10 bases between them. CDR1 and CDR2 from the germline V gene are MNHNY and SVGAGI (reference sequence). This CDR3 comprises 12 residues. As DNA, the CDR3 is TGTGCCAGCATTGACGGGGCCAATGAGCAGTTCTTC. Translating gives CASIDGANEQFF.

The chain is built from TRBV7-9 and TRBJ1-1, with TRBD1 as a possible D gene (5 bases). Per germline, CDR1 SEHNR and CDR2 FQNEAQ (reference sequence). The CDR3 length is 15 residues. V was pared by 4 bases and J by 4 bases, with 16 bases between. CDR3 region: CASSYPPVQGTEAFF. The CDR3 DNA reads TGTGCCAGCAGCTACCCTCCGGTGCAGGGCACTGAAGCTTTCTTT.